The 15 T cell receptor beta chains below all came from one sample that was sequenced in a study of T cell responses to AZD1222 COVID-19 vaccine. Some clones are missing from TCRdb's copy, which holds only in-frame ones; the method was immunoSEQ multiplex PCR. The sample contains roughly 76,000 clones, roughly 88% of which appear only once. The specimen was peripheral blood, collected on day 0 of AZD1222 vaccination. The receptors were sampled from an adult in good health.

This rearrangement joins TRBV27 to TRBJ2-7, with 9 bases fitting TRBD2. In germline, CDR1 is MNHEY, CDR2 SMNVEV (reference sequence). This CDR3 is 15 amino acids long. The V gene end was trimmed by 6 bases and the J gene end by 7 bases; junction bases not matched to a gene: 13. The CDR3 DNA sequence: TGTGCCAGCAGCGGGAGGGGAGCGGGAGGTGAAGAGCAGTACTTC. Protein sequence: CASSGRGAGGEEQYF.

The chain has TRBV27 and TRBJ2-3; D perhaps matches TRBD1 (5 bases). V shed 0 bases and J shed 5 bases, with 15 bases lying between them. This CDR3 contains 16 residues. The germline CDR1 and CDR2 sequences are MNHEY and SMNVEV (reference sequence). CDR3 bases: TGTGCCAGCAGTTTATCAGGGGCCCAGAATGAAGATACGCAGTATTTT. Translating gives CASSLSGAQNEDTQYF.

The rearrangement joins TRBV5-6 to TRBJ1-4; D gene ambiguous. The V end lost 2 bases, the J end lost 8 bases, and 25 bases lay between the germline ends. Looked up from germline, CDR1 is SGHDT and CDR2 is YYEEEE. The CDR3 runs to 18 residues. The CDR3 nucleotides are TGTGCCAGCAGCTTCCAACGGTCGCGGAGGGTGGGTGAAGAAAAACTGTTTTTT. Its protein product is CASSFQRSRRVGEEKLFF.

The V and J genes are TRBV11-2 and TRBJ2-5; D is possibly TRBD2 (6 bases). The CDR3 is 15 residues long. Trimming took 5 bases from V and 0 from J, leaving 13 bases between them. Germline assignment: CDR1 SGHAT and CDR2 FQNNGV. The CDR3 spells CASSPGTVYQETQYF. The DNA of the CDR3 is TGTGCCAGCAGCCCCGGGACTGTGTACCAAGAGACCCAGTACTTC.

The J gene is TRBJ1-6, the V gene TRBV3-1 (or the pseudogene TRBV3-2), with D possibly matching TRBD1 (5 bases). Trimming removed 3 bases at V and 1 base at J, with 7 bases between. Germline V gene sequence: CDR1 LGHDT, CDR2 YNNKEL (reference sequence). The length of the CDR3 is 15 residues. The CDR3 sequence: CASSHEGSYNSPLHF. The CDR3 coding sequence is TGTGCCAGCAGCCACGAGGGGTCCTATAATTCACCCCTCCACTTT.

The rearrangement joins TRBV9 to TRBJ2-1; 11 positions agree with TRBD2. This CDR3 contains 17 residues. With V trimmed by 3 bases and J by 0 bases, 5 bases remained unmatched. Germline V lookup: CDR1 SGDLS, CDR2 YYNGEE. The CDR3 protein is CASSGLGTSGSYNEQFF. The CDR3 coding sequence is TGTGCCAGCAGCGGCCTAGGGACTAGCGGCTCCTACAATGAGCAGTTCTTC. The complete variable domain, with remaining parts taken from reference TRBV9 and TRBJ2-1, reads DSGVTQTPKHLITATGQRVTLRCSPRSGDLSVYWYQQSLDQGLQFLIQYYNGEERAKGNILERFSAQQFPDLHSELNLSSLELGDSALYFCASSGLGTSGSYNEQFFGPGTRLTVL.

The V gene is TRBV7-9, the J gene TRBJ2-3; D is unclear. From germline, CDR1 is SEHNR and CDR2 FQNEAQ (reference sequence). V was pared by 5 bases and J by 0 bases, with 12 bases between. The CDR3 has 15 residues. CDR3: CASSPRISSTDTQYF. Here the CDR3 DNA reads TGTGCCAGCAGCCCTCGCATATCTAGCACAGATACGCAGTATTTT.

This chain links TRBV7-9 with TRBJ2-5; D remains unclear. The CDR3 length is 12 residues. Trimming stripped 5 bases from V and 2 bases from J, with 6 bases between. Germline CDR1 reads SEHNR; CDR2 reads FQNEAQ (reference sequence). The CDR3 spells CASSRTQETQYF. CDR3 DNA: TGTGCCAGCAGCCGCACGCAAGAGACCCAGTACTTC.

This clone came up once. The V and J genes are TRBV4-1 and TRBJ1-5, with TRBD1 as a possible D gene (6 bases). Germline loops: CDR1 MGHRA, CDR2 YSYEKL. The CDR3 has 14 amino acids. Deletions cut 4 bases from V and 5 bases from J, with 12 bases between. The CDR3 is CASSRGEGDQPQHF. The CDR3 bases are TGCGCCAGCAGCCGCGGGGAGGGGGATCAGCCCCAGCATTTT.

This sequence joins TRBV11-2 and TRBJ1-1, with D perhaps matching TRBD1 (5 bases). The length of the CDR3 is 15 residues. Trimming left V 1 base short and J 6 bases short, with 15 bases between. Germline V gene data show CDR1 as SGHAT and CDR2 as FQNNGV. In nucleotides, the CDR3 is TGTGCCAGCAGCTTAGCGAGAGGGGCGATTGCTGAAGCTTTCTTT. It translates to CASSLARGAIAEAFF.

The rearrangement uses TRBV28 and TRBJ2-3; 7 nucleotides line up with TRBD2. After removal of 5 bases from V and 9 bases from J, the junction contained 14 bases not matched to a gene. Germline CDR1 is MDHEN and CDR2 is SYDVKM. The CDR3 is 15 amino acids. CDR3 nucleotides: TGTGCCAGCAGTGACCTTCGGACTAGTGGTCTGACGCAGTATTTT. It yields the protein CASSDLRTSGLTQYF.

The DNA for the CDR3 is TGTGCCAGCTCACCATCCTCGAGGTCCGCTGGGACCGGGGAGCTGTTTTTT. Amino acids: CASSPSSRSAGTGELFF. The chain uses TRBV18 and TRBJ2-2; no clear D. The CDR3 length is 17 residues. With 2 bases removed from V and 5 bases from J, the gap between germline ends came to 18 bases. Germline V CDR1 and CDR2: KGHSH, LQKENI.

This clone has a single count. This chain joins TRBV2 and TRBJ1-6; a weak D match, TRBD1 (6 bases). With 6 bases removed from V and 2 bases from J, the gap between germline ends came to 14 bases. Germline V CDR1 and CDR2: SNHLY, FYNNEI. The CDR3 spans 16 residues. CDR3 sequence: CASREDSLTYNSPLHF. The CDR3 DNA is TGTGCCAGCAGAGAGGACAGTTTAACCTATAATTCACCCCTCCACTTT. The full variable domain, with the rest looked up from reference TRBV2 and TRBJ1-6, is EPEVTQTPSHQVTQMGQEVILRCVPISNHLYFYWYRQILGQKVEFLVSFYNNEISEKSEIFDDQFSVERPDGSNFTLKIRSTKLEDSAMYFCASREDSLTYNSPLHFGNGTRLTVT.

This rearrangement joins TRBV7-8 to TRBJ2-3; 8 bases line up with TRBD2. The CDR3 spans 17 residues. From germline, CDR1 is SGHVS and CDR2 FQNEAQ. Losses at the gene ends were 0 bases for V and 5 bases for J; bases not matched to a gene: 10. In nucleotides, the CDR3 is TGTGCCAGCAGCTTAGCTAGGGTAGCGGGGAATAGAGATACGCAGTATTTT. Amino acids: CASSLARVAGNRDTQYF.

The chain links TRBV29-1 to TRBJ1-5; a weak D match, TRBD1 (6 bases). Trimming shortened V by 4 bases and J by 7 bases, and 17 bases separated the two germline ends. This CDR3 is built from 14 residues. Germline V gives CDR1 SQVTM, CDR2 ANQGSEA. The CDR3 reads CSVAVGGAGQPQHF. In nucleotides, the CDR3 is TGCAGCGTTGCGGTTGGGGGCGCTGGGCAGCCCCAGCATTTT.